This paragraph covers one TCR beta chain sequence. Its target is not known. A single-stranded UMI oligo with SP2 sequence was ligated to cDNA 3' ends. First-round PCR used around 4 cycles and beta primers RC1.1 and RC1.2 covering TRBC1 and TRBC2. TCRdb re-derived calls from the UMI-ligation and nested PCR reads in MiXCR, one entry per CDR3 protein. The sample includes 39,000 or so distinct CDR3 sequences, about 15% seen only once; the top ten take roughly 40%. Known numbers of the T cell clone KT2 were added to PBMC. The entry originates in a study of quantifying T cell responses using KT2 cells. Study-level background: RNA was reverse transcribed with TCR alpha and beta constant-region primers.

Study-wide results and limits: The number of KT2 alpha and beta sequences was a linear function of input KT2 cells. Detection of KT2 sequences held at the lowest tested level, about one cell per 100,000 PBMC.

CDR3 size: 16 residues. The germline V gene has CDR1 SGHRS and CDR2 YFSETQ. The trim removed 3 bases at V and 0 bases at J, leaving 3 bases unmatched. The receptor's source is a human donor. The chain is built from TRBV5-1 and TRBJ1-3; 10 positions match TRBD1. Material: PBMCs spiked with cells of the T cell clone KT2. CDR3 in amino acids: CASSSRTGGSGNTIYF. DNA for the CDR3: TGCGCCAGCAGCTCCCGGACAGGGGGCTCTGGAAACACCATATATTTT.